Below, 6 T cell receptor beta chains from the same sample are listed, as sequenced in a study of blood T cell repertoires in COVID-19. Assay used: immunoSEQ multiplex PCR; TCRdb lists only in-frame clones, some missing. Counted here are 200,000 to 300,000 clones, about 91% occurring once; the ten biggest clones make up around 6.5%. Input material: peripheral blood. Receptors originate from a woman aged 25 to 39 with COVID-19, enrolled during active disease.

This sequence joins TRBV19 and TRBJ2-6; possible D gene TRBD1, 5 bases. Trimming took 1 base from V and 2 from J, leaving 15 bases between them. Germline V gene lookup returns CDR1 LNHDA and CDR2 SQIVND (reference sequence). The CDR3 sequence is 18 residues long. The DNA for the CDR3 is TGTGCCAGTAGTATAGTTGGTCAGGGTGGGGCTGGGGCCAACGTCCTGACTTTC. Amino acid sequence: CASSIVGQGGAGANVLTF. Drawing the rest from reference TRBV19 and TRBJ2-6, the complete variable domain is DGGITQSPKYLFRKEGQNVTLSCEQNLNHDAMYWYRQDPGQGLRLIYYSQIVNDFQKGDIAEGYSVSREKKESFPLTVTSAQKNPTAFYLCASSIVGQGGAGANVLTFGAGSRLTVL.

V usage is TRBV5-4 and J usage is TRBJ2-5; TRBD2 aligns across 8 bases. This CDR3 region has 19 residues. The V gene's germline CDR1 is SGHNT and CDR2 YYREEE (reference sequence). V was pared by 4 bases and J by 3 bases, with 20 bases of the junction left unmatched. CDR3 sequence: CASSRQTSAASLPKETQYF. The CDR3 DNA reads TGTGCCAGCAGCCGGCAGACTAGCGCCGCAAGCTTACCAAAAGAGACCCAGTACTTC.

CDR3 region: CASTGTGGNQPQHF. The CDR3 DNA follows: TGTGCCAGTACCGGGACAGGGGGCAATCAGCCCCAGCATTTT. This chain joins TRBV19 and TRBJ1-5, with 10 positions matching TRBD1. CDR1 is LNHDA, CDR2 SQIVND, per germline (reference sequence). The CDR3 covers 14 residues. Germline trimming cut 7 bases from V and 2 bases from J; bases unmatched to any gene: 2.

This clone was observed a single time. The J gene is TRBJ2-1, the V gene TRBV19; 8 positions match TRBD1. CDR3 size: 12 residues. J lost 9 bases, V lost 5 bases, and 3 bases had no gene match. CDR1 LNHDA and CDR2 SQIVND come from the germline V gene (reference sequence). CDR3 coding DNA: TGTGCCAGTAGTCAGGGGGCTGGTGAGCAGTTCTTC. Translating gives CASSQGAGEQFF.

This rearrangement joins TRBV11-3 to TRBJ1-6, with D hard to call. The CDR3 has 12 residues. Germline CDR1 SGHNT, CDR2 YENEEA. The ends were cut back, 1 base at V and 7 bases at J, with 2 bases in the middle. CDR3 loop: CASSLANSPLHF. In DNA form, the CDR3 reads TGTGCCAGCAGCTTAGCAAATTCACCCCTCCACTTT.

The J gene is TRBJ2-7, the V gene TRBV28, with 9 nucleotides matching TRBD2. The CDR3 has 15 amino acids. V lost 3 bases to trimming and J lost 3 bases; unmatched junction nucleotides: 6. CDR1 and CDR2 (germline): MDHEN, SYDVKM. The CDR3 coding sequence is TGTGCCAGCAGTTTGAGTCTAGCGGGGATCTACGAGCAGTACTTC. This encodes CASSLSLAGIYEQYF. Using reference TRBV28 and TRBJ2-7 for the parts outside the CDR3, the full variable domain is DVKVTQSSRYLVKRTGEKVFLECVQDMDHENMFWYRQDPGLGLRLIYFSYDVKMKEKGDIPEGYSVSREKKERFSLILESASTNQTSMYLCASSLSLAGIYEQYFGPGTRLTVT.